These 24 T cell receptor beta chains came from one sample sequenced in a study of cytomegalovirus exposure and HLA in healthy donors (dated by TCRdb to 2017 to 2019). The method was the immunoSEQ multiplex PCR assay. The multiplex PCR relied on a mix of 60 forward primers for TCR Vbeta segments and 13 reverse primers for TCR Jbeta segments. TCRdb stores this immuneACCESS table with in-frame sequences only. Part of the clones is absent; in the studies checked, under half of the shortfall reflects unresolved V genes, and no reason is known for the rest. This sample has 150,000 to 200,000 clones in its table, and 84% of those were observed once. The ten largest clones add up to around 4.9% of the sample. The material sequenced was PBMCs. These receptor sequences come from a girl between 5 and 17 years old in good health and CMV-seropositive.

The genes are TRBV19 and TRBJ2-3; a weak D match, TRBD2 (6 bases). The CDR3 totals 16 residues. Trimming took 4 bases from V and 6 from J, leaving 20 bases between them. Germline CDR1 and CDR2: LNHDA and SQIVND (reference sequence). The CDR3 loop is CASSKPTGLTMDTQYF. The CDR3 region has the DNA TGTGCCAGTAGTAAACCCACGGGACTGACGATGGATACGCAGTATTTT.

CDR3 region: CASIIPGQGYGYTF. The CDR3 region has the DNA TGTGCCAGCATCATCCCGGGACAGGGGTATGGCTACACCTTC. This chain joins TRBV2 and TRBJ1-2; 10 bases match TRBD1. CDR3 length: 14 residues. V lost 7 bases, J lost 5 bases, and 7 bases stayed unmatched. Germline V gene sequence: CDR1 SNHLY, CDR2 FYNNEI.

This chain uses TRBV9 with TRBJ1-4; TRBD1 matches at 10 bases. The CDR3 has 16 amino acids. Looked up from germline, CDR1 is SGDLS and CDR2 is YYNGEE. V lost 1 base and J lost 6; bases outside the gene matches: 6. The CDR3 is CASSVMGQGSDEKLFF. CDR3 DNA sequence: TGTGCCAGCAGCGTAATGGGACAGGGGTCGGATGAAAAACTGTTTTTT. Supplemented by reference TRBV9 and TRBJ1-4, the full variable domain reads DSGVTQTPKHLITATGQRVTLRCSPRSGDLSVYWYQQSLDQGLQFLIQYYNGEERAKGNILERFSAQQFPDLHSELNLSSLELGDSALYFCASSVMGQGSDEKLFFGSGTQLSVL.

V gene TRBV7-2 combines with J gene TRBJ1-2, with no clear D. The V end was cut by 6 bases, the J end by 8 bases, with 16 bases between. From germline, CDR1 is SGHTA and CDR2 FQGNSA. The CDR3 length is 13 residues. CDR3 DNA: TGTGCCAGCAGTCCGAGCCGCGGCTGGGGCTACACCTTC. This codes for CASSPSRGWGYTF.

The genes are TRBV5-4 and TRBJ2-1, with D possibly TRBD2 on 5 matching bases. Germline values: CDR1 SGHNT, CDR2 YYREEE (reference sequence). The CDR3 consists of 13 residues. Deletions cut 3 bases from V and 9 bases from J, with 13 bases between. The CDR3 sequence is CASSSNLATEQFF. CDR3 bases: TGTGCCAGCAGCTCAAACCTAGCAACTGAGCAGTTCTTC.

This clone has only a few counts. The gene calls are TRBV10-1 and TRBJ2-5, with unresolved D. With 0 bases removed from V and 5 bases from J, the gap between germline ends came to 10 bases. The CDR3 contains 14 residues. Germline assignment: CDR1 WNHNN and CDR2 SYGVQD (reference sequence). CDR3 loop: CASSESGNLETQYF. Here the CDR3 DNA reads TGCGCCAGCAGTGAGTCGGGCAACCTGGAGACCCAGTACTTC.

The chain is built from TRBV6-5 and TRBJ1-6, with 9 positions matching TRBD1. This CDR3 contains 16 residues. The trim removed 2 bases at V and 11 bases at J, leaving 10 bases unmatched. The germline gives CDR1 MNHEY, CDR2 SVGAGI. The DNA for the CDR3 is TGTGCCAGCAGTTACGGGTGGGGGACAGGGTCGACACCCCTCCACTTT. The encoded protein is CASSYGWGTGSTPLHF.

The chain is built from TRBV6-5 and TRBJ2-7; 11 bases align to TRBD2. This CDR3 comprises 15 residues. V was pared by 6 bases and J by 2 bases, with 6 bases of the junction left unmatched. Per the germline V gene, CDR1 is MNHEY and CDR2 is SVGAGI. The CDR3, as DNA: TGTGCCAGCAGCCTTAGCGGGGGGGAACCCTACGAGCAGTACTTC. Residues: CASSLSGGEPYEQYF.

The chain is built from TRBV15 and TRBJ2-2; weak D call: TRBD2 (6 bases). The CDR3 covers 12 residues. Trimming stripped 6 bases from V and 6 bases from J, with 8 bases between. In germline, CDR1 is LNHNV, CDR2 YYDKDF (reference sequence). DNA of the CDR3: TGTGCCACCAGGGAGGGAGCCGGGGAGCTGTTTTTT. Encoded protein: CATREGAGELFF.

The chain employs TRBV5-1 and TRBJ1-6; D perhaps matches TRBD1 (6 bases). Trimming took 4 bases from V and 9 from J, leaving 14 bases between them. Germline CDR1 SGHRS, CDR2 YFSETQ. This CDR3 contains 14 residues. CDR3 sequence reads: CASSEQGPLSPLHF. In nucleotides, the CDR3 is TGCGCCAGCAGCGAACAGGGTCCCCTTTCACCCCTCCACTTT.

The gene calls are TRBV25-1 and TRBJ2-5; 10 positions match TRBD2. V dropped 3 bases and J dropped 5; count of bases not matched to a gene: 6. Germline V gene data show CDR1 as MGHDK and CDR2 as SYGVNS. CDR3 size: 15 residues. CDR3 residues: CASSEERGGGETQYF. The CDR3 DNA is TGTGCCAGCAGTGAGGAGCGGGGGGGCGGGGAGACCCAGTACTTC.

The chain has TRBV11-3 and TRBJ2-7; unclear D gene. Trimming took off 1 base at V and 0 bases at J, with 7 bases between the two ends. CDR3 length: 14 residues. In germline, CDR1 is SGHNT, CDR2 YENEEA. The CDR3 sequence: CASSLALSSYEQYF. The CDR3 DNA follows: TGTGCCAGCAGCTTAGCGTTGAGCTCCTACGAGCAGTACTTC.

The rearrangement joins TRBV7-2 to TRBJ1-1; no reliable D call. The ends were cut back, 0 bases at V and 1 base at J, with 27 bases in the middle. CDR1 and CDR2 from the germline V gene are SGHTA and FQGNSA. The CDR3 is 21 amino acids. CDR3 region: CASSLAGLSGKQPVSNTEAFF. The CDR3 DNA is TGTGCCAGCAGCTTAGCGGGCCTTTCCGGTAAACAGCCTGTCTCGAACACTGAAGCTTTCTTT.

The gene calls are TRBV7-2 and TRBJ2-2; 10 bases are a match to TRBD1. CDR3 length: 16 residues. Germline CDR1 SGHTA, CDR2 FQGNSA. The V gene end was trimmed by 5 bases and the J gene end by 0 bases; junction bases not matched to a gene: 3. CDR3 sequence: CASSRQGAPNTGELFF. The CDR3 coding sequence is TGTGCCAGCAGCCGACAGGGGGCGCCGAACACCGGGGAGCTGTTTTTT.

This chain links TRBV6-1 with TRBJ1-2; D gene ambiguous. Germline V CDR1 and CDR2: MNHNS, SASEGT. The ends were cut back, 1 base at V and 3 bases at J, with 12 bases in the middle. The CDR3 is 15 amino acids. CDR3 DNA: TGTGCCAGCAGTGAAGTTTCTGACACGGACTATGGCTACACCTTC. Protein: CASSEVSDTDYGYTF.

The rearrangement joins TRBV19 to TRBJ2-3; TRBD1 aligns across 10 bases. The ends lost 5 bases at V and 3 bases at J; junction bases unmatched: 5. The CDR3 is made up of 15 amino acids. Per germline, CDR1 LNHDA and CDR2 SQIVND (reference sequence). The DNA of the CDR3 is TGTGCCAGTAGTCTCGGACAGGGGGTAACAGATACGCAGTATTTT. Translated, it gives CASSLGQGVTDTQYF.

Only one count was recorded for this clone. The genes are TRBV19 and TRBJ1-5, with 9 positions matching TRBD1. CDR1 is LNHDA and CDR2 is SQIVND in the germline V gene (reference sequence). This CDR3 comprises 15 residues. Trimming cost V 7 bases and J 3 bases; bases outside gene matches: 7. CDR3 DNA sequence: TGTGCCAGTACCGGGACAGGGAAACTCAATCAGCCCCAGCATTTT. Its protein is CASTGTGKLNQPQHF.

The chain employs TRBV4-1 and TRBJ2-7; TRBD1 matches 9 bases. The CDR3 contains 14 residues. The V segment lost 3 bases and the J segment 5 bases; nucleotides outside the gene matches: 5. Per germline, CDR1 MGHRA and CDR2 YSYEKL. The CDR3 here is CASSHRTGENEQYF. The DNA of the CDR3 is TGCGCCAGCAGCCACCGGACAGGGGAAAACGAGCAGTACTTC.

The CDR3 sequence is CASRLDRPTSGGFNEQFF. CDR3 sequence (DNA): TGTGCAAGTCGCTTAGATCGCCCGACTAGCGGGGGGTTCAATGAGCAGTTCTTC. The rearrangement joins TRBV12-2 to TRBJ2-1; the table's D call TRBD2 went unverified against the DNA. TRBV12-2 is designated a pseudogene. The CDR3 contains 18 residues.

This clone was counted a single time. DNA for the CDR3: TGTGCCACCGGGACAGGGGCTGAAGCTTTCTTT. Amino acids: CATGTGAEAFF. This rearrangement joins TRBV19 to TRBJ1-1; 10 bases align to TRBD1. Unmatched junction bases numbered 2, after V lost 10 bases and J lost 6 bases. Germline CDR1 LNHDA, CDR2 SQIVND (reference sequence). This CDR3 contains 11 residues.

This rearrangement joins TRBV15 to TRBJ1-3; D is unclear. Trimming took off 0 bases at V and 3 bases at J, with 9 bases between the two ends. The CDR3 length is 15 residues. Germline V lookup: CDR1 LNHNV, CDR2 YYDKDF (reference sequence). The CDR3 here is CATSRDSGLGNTIYF. The CDR3 bases are TGTGCCACCAGCAGAGATTCTGGGCTTGGAAACACCATATATTTT.

The V call is TRBV9, the J call TRBJ2-3; D is unclear. The V end was cut by 4 bases, the J end by 0 bases, with 12 bases between. The germline V gene has CDR1 SGDLS and CDR2 YYNGEE. The CDR3 spans 15 residues. The CDR3 DNA sequence: TGTGCCAGCAGCTTCAGTCCGTCTAGCACAGATACGCAGTATTTT. It is translated as CASSFSPSSTDTQYF.

The rearrangement uses TRBV4-1 and TRBJ2-3; TRBD2 is a possible D gene (5 bases). The CDR3 runs 15 residues. Germline V gene data show CDR1 as MGHRA and CDR2 as YSYEKL. Trimming took 4 bases from V and 6 from J, leaving 17 bases between them. The CDR3 loop is CASSRIGLQTDTQYF. In DNA form, the CDR3 reads TGCGCCAGCAGCCGAATAGGACTGCAGACGGATACGCAGTATTTT.

The rearrangement joins TRBV19 to TRBJ1-5, with 9 bases fitting TRBD1. The CDR3 runs 15 residues. After removal of 4 bases from V and 3 bases from J, the junction contained 4 bases not matched to a gene. Per the germline V gene, CDR1 is LNHDA and CDR2 is SQIVND (reference sequence). The CDR3 coding sequence is TGTGCCAGTAGTAGGGGACAGGGCCTCAATCAGCCCCAGCATTTT. Translated: CASSRGQGLNQPQHF.